The TCR beta chain described here comes from a study of graft-versus-host responses after intestinal transplantation. Study-wide background: Recipients were given multivisceral, liver-intestinal, or isolated intestinal transplants.

Clones were sequenced by immunoSEQ multiplex PCR, and TCRdb holds only the in-frame ones, with some missing. This sample carries tens of thousands of clones, about 89% of them seen once, and the ten largest clones take 5.5% to 7%. Study-wide results and limits: Within allografts, high graft-versus-host to host-versus-graft clonal ratios were seen among patients with graft-donor T cell macrochimerism.

Trimming shortened V by 1 base and J by 1 base, and 14 bases separated the two germline ends. CDR1 is MDHEN and CDR2 is SYDVKM in the germline V gene. The CDR3 spans 16 residues. Comment on this clone: Antigen specificity is unknown.

The sample consisted of unstimulated CD8+ T cells sorted from spleen or lymph node cells, taken before intestinal transplant. The receptor was derived from a human donor who received an intestinal transplant. The gene calls are TRBV28 and TRBJ2-7; D is undetermined. Written as DNA, the CDR3 is TGTGCCAGCAGTTTATCTTTTAGAGGACGTTCCTACGAGCAGTACTTC. Protein: CASSLSFRGRSYEQYF. Drawing the rest from reference TRBV28 and TRBJ2-7, the complete variable domain is DVKVTQSSRYLVKRTGEKVFLECVQDMDHENMFWYRQDPGLGLRLIYFSYDVKMKEKGDIPEGYSVSREKKERFSLILESASTNQTSMYLCASSLSFRGRSYEQYFGPGTRLTVT.